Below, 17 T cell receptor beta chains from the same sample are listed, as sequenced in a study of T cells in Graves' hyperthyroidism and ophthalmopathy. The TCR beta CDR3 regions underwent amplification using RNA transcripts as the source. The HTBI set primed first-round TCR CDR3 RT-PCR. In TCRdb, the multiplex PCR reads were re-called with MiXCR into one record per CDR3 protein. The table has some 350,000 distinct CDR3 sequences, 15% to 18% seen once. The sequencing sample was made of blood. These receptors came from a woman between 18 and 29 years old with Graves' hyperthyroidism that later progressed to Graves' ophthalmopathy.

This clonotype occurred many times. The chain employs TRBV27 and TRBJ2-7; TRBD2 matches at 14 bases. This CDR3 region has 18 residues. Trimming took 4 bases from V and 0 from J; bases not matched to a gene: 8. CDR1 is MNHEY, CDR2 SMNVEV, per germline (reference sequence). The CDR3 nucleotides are TGTGCCAGCAGTTCCGGCTCCGGACTAGCGGGAGGCTCCTACGAGCAGTACTTC. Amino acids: CASSSGSGLAGGSYEQYF.

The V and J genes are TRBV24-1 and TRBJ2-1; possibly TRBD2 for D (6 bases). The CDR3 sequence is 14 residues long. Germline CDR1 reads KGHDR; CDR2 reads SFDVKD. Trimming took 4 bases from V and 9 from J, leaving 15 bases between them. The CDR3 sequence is CATSEEGLNGEQFF. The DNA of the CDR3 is TGTGCCACCAGTGAGGAGGGATTGAACGGTGAGCAGTTCTTC.

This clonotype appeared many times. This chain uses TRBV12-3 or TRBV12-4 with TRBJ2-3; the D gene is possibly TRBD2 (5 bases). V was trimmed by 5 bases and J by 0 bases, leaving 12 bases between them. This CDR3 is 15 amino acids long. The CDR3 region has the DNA TGTGCCAGCAGTAGCGGTTATATTAGCACAGATACGCAGTATTTT. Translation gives CASSSGYISTDTQYF.

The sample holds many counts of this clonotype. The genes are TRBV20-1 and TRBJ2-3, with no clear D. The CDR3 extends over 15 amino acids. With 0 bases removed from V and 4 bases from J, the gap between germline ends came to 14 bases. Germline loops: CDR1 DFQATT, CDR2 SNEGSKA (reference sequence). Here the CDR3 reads CSAREGLLGSDTQYF. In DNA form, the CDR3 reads TGCAGTGCTAGAGAAGGCCTACTTGGCTCAGATACGCAGTATTTT.

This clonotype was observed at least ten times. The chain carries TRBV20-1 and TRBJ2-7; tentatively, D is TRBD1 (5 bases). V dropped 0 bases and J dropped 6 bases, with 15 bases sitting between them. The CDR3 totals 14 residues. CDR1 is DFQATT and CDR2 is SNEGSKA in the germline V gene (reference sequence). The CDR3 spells CSARDRARRGEQYF. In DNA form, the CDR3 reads TGCAGTGCTAGAGATCGGGCTAGAAGGGGCGAGCAGTACTTC.

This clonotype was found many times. CDR3 amino acids: CAVGTSGAETQYF. The CDR3 nucleotides read TGTGCCGTTGGGACTAGCGGGGCAGAGACCCAGTACTTC. V usage is TRBV10-3 and J usage is TRBJ2-5; 13 bases map to TRBD2. CDR3 size: 13 residues. Germline trimming cut 11 bases from V and 4 bases from J; bases unmatched to any gene: 4. Germline V gene data show CDR1 as ENHRY and CDR2 as SYGVKD.

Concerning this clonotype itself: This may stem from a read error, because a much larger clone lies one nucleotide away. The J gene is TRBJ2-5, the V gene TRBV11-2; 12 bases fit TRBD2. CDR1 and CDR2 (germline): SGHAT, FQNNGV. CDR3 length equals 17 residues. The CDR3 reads CASSLVPTSGSLETRYF. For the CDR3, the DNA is TGTGCCAGCAGCTTAGTACCGACTAGCGGGAGCCTCGAGACCCGGTACTTC.

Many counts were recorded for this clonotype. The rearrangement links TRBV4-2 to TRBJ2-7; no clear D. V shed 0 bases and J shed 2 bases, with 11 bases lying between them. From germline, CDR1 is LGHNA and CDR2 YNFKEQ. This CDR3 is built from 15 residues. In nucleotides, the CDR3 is TGTGCCAGCAGCCAAGATCTGGGTGGGGCCTACGAGCAGTACTTC. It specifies CASSQDLGGAYEQYF.

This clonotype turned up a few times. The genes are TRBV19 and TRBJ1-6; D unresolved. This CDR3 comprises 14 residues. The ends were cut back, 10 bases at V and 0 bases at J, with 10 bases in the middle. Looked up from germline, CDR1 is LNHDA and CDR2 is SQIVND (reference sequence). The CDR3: CATSETSYNSPLHF. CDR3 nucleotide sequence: TGTGCCACCTCAGAAACCTCCTATAATTCACCCCTCCACTTT.

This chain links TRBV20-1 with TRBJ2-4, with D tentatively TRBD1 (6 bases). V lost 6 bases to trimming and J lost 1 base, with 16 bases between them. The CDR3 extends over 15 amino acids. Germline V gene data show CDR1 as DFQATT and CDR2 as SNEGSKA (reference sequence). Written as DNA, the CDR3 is TGCAGTGCACGGACAATCACAGGGGCCAAAAACATTCAGTACTTC. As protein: CSARTITGAKNIQYF.

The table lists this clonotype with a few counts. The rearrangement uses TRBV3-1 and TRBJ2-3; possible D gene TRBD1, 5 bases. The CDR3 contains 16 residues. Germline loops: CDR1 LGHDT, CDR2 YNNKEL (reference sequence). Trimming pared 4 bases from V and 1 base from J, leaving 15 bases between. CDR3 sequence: CASSPYTGRGTDTQYF. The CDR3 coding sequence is TGTGCCAGCAGCCCTTATACAGGTCGCGGCACAGATACGCAGTATTTT.

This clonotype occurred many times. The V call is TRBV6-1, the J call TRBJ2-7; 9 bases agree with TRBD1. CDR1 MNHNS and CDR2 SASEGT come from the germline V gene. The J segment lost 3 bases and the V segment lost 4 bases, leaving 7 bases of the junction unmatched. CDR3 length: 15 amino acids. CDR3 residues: CASSGNRGRIYEQYF. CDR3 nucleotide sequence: TGTGCCAGCAGTGGCAACAGGGGGCGAATCTACGAGCAGTACTTC.

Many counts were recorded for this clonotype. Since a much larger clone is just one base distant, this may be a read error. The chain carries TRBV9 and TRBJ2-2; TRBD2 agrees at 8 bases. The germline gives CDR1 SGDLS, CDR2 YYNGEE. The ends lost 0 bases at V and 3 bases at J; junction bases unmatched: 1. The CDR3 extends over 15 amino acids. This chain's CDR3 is CASSVAGGDTGELFF. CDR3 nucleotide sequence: TGTGCCAGCAGCGTAGCGGGAGGGGACACCGGGGAGCTGTTTTTT.

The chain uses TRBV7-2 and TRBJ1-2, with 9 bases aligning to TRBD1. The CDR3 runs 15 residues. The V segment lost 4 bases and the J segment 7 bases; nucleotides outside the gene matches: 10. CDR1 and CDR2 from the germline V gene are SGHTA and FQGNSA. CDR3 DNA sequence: TGTGCCAGCAGCTCGACCGGACAGGGGTGGGGTGGCTACACCTTC. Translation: CASSSTGQGWGGYTF. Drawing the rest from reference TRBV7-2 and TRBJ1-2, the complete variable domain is GAGVSQSPSNKVTEKGKDVELRCDPISGHTALYWYRQSLGQGLEFLIYFQGNSAPDKSGLPSDRFSAERTGGSVSTLTIQRTQQEDSAVYLCASSSTGQGWGGYTFGSGTRLTVV.

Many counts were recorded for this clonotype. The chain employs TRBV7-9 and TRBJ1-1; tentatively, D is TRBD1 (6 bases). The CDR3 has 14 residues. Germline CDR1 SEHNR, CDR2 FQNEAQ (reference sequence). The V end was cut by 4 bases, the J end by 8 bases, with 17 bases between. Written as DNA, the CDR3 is TGTGCCAGCAGCTCGGGGGCCTTGACCCCAGAAGCTTTCTTT. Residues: CASSSGALTPEAFF.

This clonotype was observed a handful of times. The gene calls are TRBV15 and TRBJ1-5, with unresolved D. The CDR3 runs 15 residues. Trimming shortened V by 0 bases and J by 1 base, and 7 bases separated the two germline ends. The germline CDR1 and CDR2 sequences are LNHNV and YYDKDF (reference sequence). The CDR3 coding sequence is TGTGCCACCAGCAGAGACTCCCGGAGCAATCAGCCCCAGCATTTT. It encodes CATSRDSRSNQPQHF.

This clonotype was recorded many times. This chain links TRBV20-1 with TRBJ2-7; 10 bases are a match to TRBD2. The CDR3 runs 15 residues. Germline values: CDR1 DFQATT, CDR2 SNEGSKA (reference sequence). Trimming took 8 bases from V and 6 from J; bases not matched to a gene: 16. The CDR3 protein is CSTPSGRLLMGEQYF. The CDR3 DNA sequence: TGCAGTACTCCTAGCGGGAGATTGTTAATGGGCGAGCAGTACTTC.